A selection of T cell receptor beta chains follows, all from one sample in a study of blood T cell repertoires in COVID-19. Method: immunoSEQ multiplex PCR; TCRdb's copy keeps in-frame clones and lacks some. The sample lists some 280,000 clones; over 75% were seen once. The sequenced sample consisted of peripheral blood. The receptors stem from a woman aged 55 to 70 with acute or convalescent COVID-19. The CDR3 runs from the conserved cysteine through the conserved F or W. The D gene is left open where the match is weak. Size is stated for part of the rows, as once, few or many counts, or as a class when the clone is expanded.

j_gene | abundance | d_gene | v_gene | CDR3nt | CDR3aa
TRBJ2-2 | NA | NA | TRBV27 | TGTGCCAGCAGTCCCGGTCCCACCGGGGAGCTGTTTTTT | CASSPGPTGELFF
TRBJ1-4 | NA | TRBD1 | TRBV28 | TGTGCCAGCAGGGGGACAGGGGGAGAAAAACTGTTTTTT | CASRGTGGEKLFF
TRBJ2-3 | NA | TRBD2 | TRBV2 | TGTGCCAGCAAACCTAGCGGGGGGGTTAGCACAGATACGCAGTATTTT | CASKPSGGVSTDTQYF
TRBJ1-1 | NA | NA | TRBV6-4 | TGTGCCAGCATCTATGGGCGGAACACTGAAGCTTTCTTT | CASIYGRNTEAFF
TRBJ2-7 | NA | NA | TRBV13 | TGTGCCAGCAGCTTAGGACGGGTTGCCTACGAGCAGTACTTC | CASSLGRVAYEQYF
TRBJ2-7 | NA | NA | TRBV5-1 | TGCGCCAGCAGCTTCTCAGTTACCTACGAGCAGTACTTC | CASSFSVTYEQYF
TRBJ2-5 | NA | NA | TRBV24-1 | TGTGCCACCAGTCAGGGCTGGCCCCAAGAGACCCAGTACTTC | CATSQGWPQETQYF
TRBJ1-1 | NA | NA | TRBV6-6 | TGTGCCAGCGGATTACAGTATAACACTGAAGCTTTCTTT | CASGLQYNTEAFF
TRBJ2-7 | NA | TRBD2 | TRBV7-6 | TGTGCCAGCAGCCAAAGGAGAGCGGGGACTCCCTACGAGCAGTACTTC | CASSQRRAGTPYEQYF
TRBJ2-3 | NA | TRBD2 | TRBV27 | TGTGCCAGCAGTCCGCTTACGGGGAGGGACACAGATACGCAGTATTTT | CASSPLTGRDTDTQYF
TRBJ2-2 | once | NA | TRBV24-1 | TGTGCCACCAGTCGTCCGACGGGGAACACCGGGGAGCTGTTTTTT | CATSRPTGNTGELFF